The subject of this entry is one T cell receptor beta chain. CDR1 is SGHRS, CDR2 YFSETQ, per germline. The junction had 6 bases not matched to a gene; V was cut back by 5 bases and J by 8 bases. CDR3 length: 13 amino acids. The assay used was immunoSEQ (version v3.0), run at survey level. Measured with immunoSEQ multiplex PCR; TCRdb has only the in-frame clones, and not every one. The data contain some 40,000 clones, 94% of them singletons. This sample is drawn from a study of long-term antiretroviral therapy in people with HIV. The chain recombines TRBV5-1 with TRBJ1-2; 10 nucleotides match TRBD1. The input for sequencing was unsorted PBMCs, taken just over 9 years after starting antiretroviral therapy. The sequence was obtained from a man aged 25 to 40 with HIV. The CDR3 here is CASRTGTGEGYTF. In DNA form, the CDR3 reads TGCGCCAGCAGAACCGGGACAGGGGAAGGCTACACCTTC.